The clone carrying this T cell receptor beta chain has ten or more counts. Amplified TCR beta CDR3 regions derived from RNA transcripts. HTBI primers were the set used in a first-round RT-PCR of the TCR CDR3. TCRdb re-derived calls from the multiplex PCR reads in MiXCR, one entry per CDR3 protein. The sample records about 640,000 distinct CDR3 sequences, just under 45% being singletons. This entry is derived from a study of T cells in Graves' hyperthyroidism and ophthalmopathy. CDR3 length: 15 amino acids. V shed 6 bases and J shed 0 bases, with 17 bases lying between them. Germline V gives CDR1 SQVTM, CDR2 ANQGSEA.

The receptor's source is an adult man with Graves' disease, either hyperthyroidism or ophthalmopathy (not recorded which). Source material: peripheral blood or thyroid tissue (not recorded which). The gene calls are TRBV29-1 and TRBJ2-5; D is undetermined. The CDR3 loop is CSVGLGDKNQETQYF. Here the CDR3 DNA reads TGCAGCGTGGGCCTTGGCGACAAGAACCAAGAGACCCAGTACTTC. The full variable domain, completed using reference TRBV29-1 and TRBJ2-5, is SAVISQKPSRDICQRGTSLTIQCQVDSQVTMMFWYRQQPGQSLTLIATANQGSEATYESGFVIDKFPISRPNLTFSTLTVSNMSPEDSSIYLCSVGLGDKNQETQYFGPGTRLLVL.